These 11 T cell receptor beta chains share one sample of origin, sequenced in a study of blood T cells in healthy people across ages. Using a J-beta primer mix together with a sample-barcoded 5' primer, a second PCR was run for roughly 7 to 12 cycles. TCRdb re-called the 5' RACE reads with MiXCR, one entry per CDR3 protein. The sample yields approximately 1,000,000 distinct CDR3 sequences, 35% to 40% seen once. Sequences were obtained from blood. The source of these receptors is a man aged 18 to 30 in good health.

This rearrangement joins TRBV4-1 to TRBJ2-1; D is unresolved. Trimming cost V 1 base and J 4 bases, with 8 bases left between them. The CDR3 runs 14 residues. The V gene's germline CDR1 is MGHRA and CDR2 YSYEKL. CDR3 protein: CASSQVPHYNEQFF. CDR3 DNA sequence: TGCGCCAGCAGCCAAGTTCCCCATTACAATGAGCAGTTCTTC.

The chain is built from TRBV7-2 and TRBJ2-3, with 9 bases fitting TRBD1. Unmatched junction bases numbered 4, after V lost 1 base and J lost 2 bases. The CDR3 spans 16 residues. Germline assignment: CDR1 SGHTA and CDR2 FQGNSA. CDR3 bases: TGTGCCAGCAGCTTAGAGCGGACAGGGGTCACAGATACGCAGTATTTT. Its protein product is CASSLERTGVTDTQYF.

This chain joins TRBV28 and TRBJ1-5; unclear D gene. The V gene lost 9 bases and the J gene lost 0 bases, with 9 bases spanning the gap. Germline V gene data show CDR1 as MDHEN and CDR2 as SYDVKM. The CDR3 loop spans 13 amino acids. CDR3 loop: CASLGHSNQPQHF. The CDR3 coding sequence is TGTGCCAGTTTAGGTCATAGCAATCAGCCCCAGCATTTT.

V gene TRBV4-3 combines with J gene TRBJ1-4; the match to TRBD1 covers 8 bases. The CDR3 runs 16 residues. Germline V gives CDR1 LGHNA, CDR2 YSLEER. The V and J ends lost 0 bases and 8 bases, in that order; junction bases with no gene match: 8. The CDR3 loop reads CASSQDPGRGREKLFF. CDR3 DNA sequence: TGCGCCAGCAGCCAAGATCCGGGCAGGGGGCGCGAAAAACTGTTTTTT.

In its sample, this clonotype was seen a few times. The chain is built from TRBV18 and TRBJ1-2; D is undetermined. The CDR3 is 15 amino acids. The germline V gene encodes CDR1 KGHSH and CDR2 LQKENI. V was trimmed by 10 bases and J by 2 bases, leaving 20 bases between them. The CDR3 DNA reads as TGTGCCAACTCGCCCCGGTCGAACGAGAACTATGGCTACACCTTC. This encodes CANSPRSNENYGYTF.

The table lists this clonotype with a few counts. V and J are TRBV20-1 and TRBJ2-3; TRBD2 aligns across 7 bases. The CDR3 spans 16 residues. The junction had 17 bases not matched to a gene; V was cut back by 6 bases and J by 5 bases. Germline loops: CDR1 DFQATT, CDR2 SNEGSKA (reference sequence). CDR3 loop: CSAIYPGSGDGDTQYF. The CDR3, as DNA: TGCAGTGCCATCTACCCAGGGAGCGGGGATGGAGATACGCAGTATTTT.

The chain couples TRBV6-1 to TRBJ2-7; D gene uncertain. The CDR3 sequence is 13 residues long. Trimming shortened V by 6 bases and J by 4 bases, and 13 bases separated the two germline ends. Germline lookup yields CDR1 MNHNS and CDR2 SASEGT. The CDR3: CASRGRPSYEQYF. CDR3 DNA sequence: TGTGCCAGCAGGGGTCGGCCATCTTACGAGCAGTACTTC.

This clonotype was found once. The chain couples TRBV29-1 to TRBJ1-1; D possibly corresponds to TRBD1 (5 bases). The CDR3 runs 13 residues. In germline, CDR1 is SQVTM, CDR2 ANQGSEA. Trimming removed 8 bases from V and 4 bases from J, with 17 bases in between. The CDR3 is CSFVGGLGTEAFF. In DNA, the CDR3 is TGCAGCTTCGTGGGGGGGTTGGGCACTGAAGCTTTCTTT.

The chain combines TRBV20-1 with TRBJ1-2, with a weak D call TRBD1 (5 bases). CDR1 and CDR2 (germline): DFQATT, SNEGSKA (reference sequence). Between the trimmed V and J ends, which lost 0 bases and 8 bases, there was a span of 25 bases. CDR3 length equals 17 residues. This chain's CDR3 is CSARDSGLRQGSEGYTF. In nucleotides, the CDR3 is TGCAGTGCTAGAGATAGCGGTCTTAGGCAGGGCAGTGAAGGCTACACCTTC.

This clonotype has more than one count but fewer than ten. This chain joins TRBV10-3 and TRBJ2-6, with TRBD1 identical over 9 bases. The CDR3 runs 16 residues. Trimming cost V 6 bases and J 0 bases; bases outside gene matches: 3. CDR1 and CDR2 (germline): ENHRY, SYGVKD. The chain's CDR3 is CAISGTGPSGANVLTF. In nucleotides, the CDR3 is TGTGCCATCAGCGGGACAGGGCCCTCTGGGGCCAACGTCCTGACTTTC.

Only a few counts were recorded for this clonotype. The chain carries TRBV24-1 and TRBJ1-6; 8 nucleotides line up with TRBD1. This CDR3 is built from 13 residues. Per germline, CDR1 KGHDR and CDR2 SFDVKD. The trim removed 9 bases at V and 5 bases at J, leaving 2 bases unmatched. CDR3 sequence (DNA): TGTGCCACCTCGGACAGGGATAATTCACCCCTCCACTTT. It translates to CATSDRDNSPLHF.